The 2 T cell receptor beta chains given below trace back to one sample, sequenced in a study of shared clonotypes between healthy human individuals (dated by TCRdb to about 2020). The library was obtained by the immunoSEQ multiplex PCR assay. TCRdb provides this immuneACCESS table in a form limited to in-frame rearrangements. Some clones are lacking; in checked studies, under half of them reflect an unresolved V gene, and why the rest are absent is not known. This sample gives 2 million or so clones in total; roughly 95% of them show up just once. 1.1% of the sample is taken by the ten largest. CD8 naive samples were obtained by positive selection for CCR7 among CD45RO-negative cells, yielding a CD45RA+CCR7+ population from which TemRA cells were excluded. Sample: naive CD8+ T cells sorted from blood. The cell subset or site label, read with the paper, signifies: CD45RA+CCR7+. These receptors were taken from a man aged 18 to 29 in good health.

V is TRBV30 and J is TRBJ2-7; D perhaps matches TRBD2 (5 bases). With 0 bases removed from V and 1 base from J, the gap between germline ends came to 16 bases. This CDR3 is built from 16 residues. Per the germline V gene, CDR1 is GTSNPN and CDR2 is SVGIG (reference sequence). The CDR3 nucleotides read TGTGCCTGGAGTGTACCCCCGGGGTTTAGGTCCTACGAGCAGTACTTC. Its protein product is CAWSVPPGFRSYEQYF. The full variable domain, with the rest looked up from reference TRBV30 and TRBJ2-7, is SQTIHQWPATLVQPVGSPLSLECTVEGTSNPNLYWYRQAAGRGLQLLFYSVGIGQISSEVPQNLSASRPQDRQFILSSKKLLLSDSGFYLCAWSVPPGFRSYEQYFGPGTRLTVT.

V usage is TRBV4-3 and J usage is TRBJ2-7, with D perhaps matching TRBD2 (6 bases). This CDR3 is 16 amino acids long. CDR1 and CDR2 (germline): LGHNA, YSLEER. V was pared by 1 base and J by 0 bases, with 13 bases between. CDR3 sequence reads: CASSQGSGYSSYEQYF. The CDR3 bases are TGCGCCAGCAGCCAAGGTAGCGGTTATAGCTCCTACGAGCAGTACTTC.